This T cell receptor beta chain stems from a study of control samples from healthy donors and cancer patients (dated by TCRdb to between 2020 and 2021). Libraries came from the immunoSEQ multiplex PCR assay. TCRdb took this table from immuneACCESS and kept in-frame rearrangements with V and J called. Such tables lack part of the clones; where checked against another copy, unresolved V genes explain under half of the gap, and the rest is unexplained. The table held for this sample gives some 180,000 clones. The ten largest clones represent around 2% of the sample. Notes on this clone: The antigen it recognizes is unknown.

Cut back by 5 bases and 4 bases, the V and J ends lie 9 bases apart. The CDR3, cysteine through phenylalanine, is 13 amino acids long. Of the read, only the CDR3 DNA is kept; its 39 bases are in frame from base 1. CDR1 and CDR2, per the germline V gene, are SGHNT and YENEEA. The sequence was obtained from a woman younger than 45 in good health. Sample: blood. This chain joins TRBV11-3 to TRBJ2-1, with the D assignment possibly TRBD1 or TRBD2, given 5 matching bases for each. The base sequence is TGTGCCAGCAGCCTTGGGGGATACAATGAGCAGTTCTTC. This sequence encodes CASSLGGYNEQFF.